The entry that follows covers one TCR beta chain sequence. Here immunoSEQ multiplex PCR was the method, and the copy in TCRdb shows in-frame clones only, minus some. Here the sample spans fewer than 1.8 million clones, 98% to 99% being singletons. The data were obtained in a study of shared clonotypes between healthy human individuals. Study-level background: Researchers assigned three CD4 naive, three CD4 memory, two CD8 naive and one CD8 memory plate to each donor.

Germline CDR1 SGHDN, CDR2 FVKESK. V was cut by 4 bases and J by 2 bases, with 15 bases left in between. This CDR3 is built from 15 residues. The chain is built from TRBV14 and TRBJ2-7, with D perhaps matching TRBD1 (5 bases). This receptor was obtained from a man younger than 45 in good health. The material sequenced was naive CD4+ T cells sorted from blood. Subset indicated: CD45RA+ positively selected. In DNA, the CDR3 is TGTGCCAGCAGCCCAGGAACCAGACAGACCTACGAGCAGTACTTC. Translating gives CASSPGTRQTYEQYF. Using reference TRBV14 and TRBJ2-7 for the parts outside the CDR3, the full variable domain is EAGVTQFPSHSVIEKGQTVTLRCDPISGHDNLYWYRRVMGKEIKFLLHFVKESKQDESGMPNNRFLAERTGGTYSTLKVQPAELEDSGVYFCASSPGTRQTYEQYFGPGTRLTVT.